Sequencing of this T cell receptor beta chain was carried out in a study of cytomegalovirus exposure and HLA in healthy donors (dated 2017 in TCRdb). The study in broad terms: According to a later analysis, one platform produced both the roughly 110 validation repertoires and the approximately 660 repertoires of the first cohort. The study aimed to test whether signatures of past pathogen exposure could be identified by cataloging public T cell receptors. Along with the roughly 670-subject first cohort, a separate validation cohort of about 110 different subjects was used. To predict cytomegalovirus infection status, the study combined high-throughput TCR immunosequencing, statistical association of individual TCRs with disease status, and machine learning. The paper as a whole reports these results and caveats: A few of the identified cytomegalovirus-associated TCR beta chains were confirmed in vitro to be specific for cytomegalovirus antigens. The authors suggested that the approach could potentially be extended to other disease states and immunological phenotypes. The study gave a list of about 170 TCR beta chains associated with cytomegalovirus. Most TCR sequences were observed very rarely across donors, whereas some public TCRs were present in many individuals. The classifier was reported to diagnose cytomegalovirus status with high specificity and sensitivity in both the original cohort and the validation cohort. Subsequent analysis determined that TCRs grouped into clusters in the first cohort also showed a tendency toward co-occurrence across the roughly 120 validation repertoires, and 85% to 95% of cluster scores exceeded 0. A later analysis had no HLA typing for the validation cohort, so co-occurrence there was scored across all 110 or so repertoires.

This clone was recorded only once. Which antigen it targets is not known. No qualities accompany the bases; no much larger clone lies one base away. The method was the immunoSEQ multiplex PCR assay. The original methods were these. To diagnose cytomegalovirus status from the catalog of TCR beta chain sequences, a statistical classification framework was built. Imported from immuneACCESS, the table was reduced by TCRdb to in-frame sequences with V and J called. These copies leave out some clones; in studies compared against another copy, an unresolved V gene accounts for under half, and the cause of the remainder is not known. The V and J calls and clone size were taken over from that table, and D and trimming were inferred from the DNA. The sample has 120,000 or so clones on record, roughly nine tenths of them singletons. Clones ranked in the top ten supply around 1.1% of the sample. Separate from the approximately 670-subject first cohort, the validation cohort of roughly 120 subjects was the group to which the donors belonged.

A distance of 11 bases separates the germline ends of V and J, which lose 5 bases and 0 bases respectively. Looking up the germline V gene yields CDR1 MNHNS and CDR2 SASEGT. The cysteine opens and the phenylalanine closes a CDR3 of 15 amino acids. Left in the record is the CDR3 DNA by itself, 45 bases read in frame from the first base. This clonotype was sampled from a woman under 30 in good health and CMV-seronegative. This chain is built from TRBV6-1 and TRBJ2-1; a tentative D match to TRBD1 spans 5 bases. The material sequenced was PBMCs. DNA sequence: TGTGCCAGCAGTTTAGACAGTATCTCCTACAATGAGCAGTTCTTC. Its protein reads: CASSLDSISYNEQFF.